This paragraph covers one TCR beta chain sequence. Its antigen is unidentified. MiXCR, applied by TCRdb to the RT-PCR reads, yields one record per CDR3 protein. Found here are roughly 570,000 distinct CDR3 sequences, around 13% of them singletons; the top ten hold roughly 11%. The CDR3 spans 13 residues. V shed 0 bases and J 12 bases; nucleotides not matched to a gene: 7. The germline CDR1 and CDR2 sequences are DFQATT and SNEGSKA (reference sequence). This sample is drawn from a study of response to subunit inactivated influenza vaccine. General study findings and limits: T cells newly recruited by each seasonal influenza vaccination are few, the authors suggested.

The TCR originated in a man over 45 who received an inactivated influenza vaccine. The sample was PBMCs from blood, taken approximately 12 days after vaccination. This chain uses TRBV20-1 with TRBJ2-1; 8 bases agree with TRBD1. DNA for the CDR3: TGCAGTGCTAGAGAGGAGAGGACAGGGACGCAGTTCTTC. Residues: CSAREERTGTQFF.